The 14 T cell receptor beta chains given below trace back to one sample, sequenced in a study of blood T cell repertoires in COVID-19. Sequencing was performed with immunoSEQ multiplex PCR; in TCRdb, only in-frame clones are kept and a portion is missing. The sample contains about 150,000 clones, 88% of which appear only once. Material for sequencing was peripheral blood. These receptor sequences come from a woman aged 70-85 years with acute or convalescent COVID-19.

This clone was seen once. J is TRBJ2-3 and V is TRBV29-1; 7 positions match TRBD2. Germline CDR1 SQVTM, CDR2 ANQGSEA. Losses at the gene ends were 7 bases for V and 0 bases for J; bases not matched to a gene: 10. The CDR3 is made up of 15 amino acids. The CDR3 protein is CSALAEWGSTDTQYF. The CDR3 DNA sequence: TGCAGCGCTCTAGCGGAGTGGGGTAGCACAGATACGCAGTATTTT.

This CDR3 reads CASSLPRGNDYNEQFF. In DNA, the CDR3 is TGTGCCAGCAGCCTACCGCGGGGGAATGATTACAATGAGCAGTTCTTC. The V gene is TRBV7-9, the J gene TRBJ2-1; TRBD2 matches 7 bases. J was trimmed by 4 bases and V by 5 bases; bases with no gene match: 11. The CDR3 has 16 residues. CDR1 SEHNR and CDR2 FQNEAQ come from the germline V gene (reference sequence).

The chain employs TRBV28 and TRBJ1-1; 11 bases map to TRBD1. V shed 5 bases, J shed 0 bases, and the junction held 14 bases outside the gene matches. Germline CDR1 MDHEN, CDR2 SYDVKM. The CDR3 has 19 residues. The CDR3 protein is CASSLSPWGQGDLNTEAFF. CDR3 in DNA: TGTGCCAGCAGTCTTTCCCCCTGGGGACAGGGGGATCTGAACACTGAAGCTTTCTTT.

This clone was seen only a few times. The chain couples TRBV6-5 to TRBJ1-5; TRBD1 matches at 12 bases. The CDR3 sequence is 15 residues long. V trimming: 6 bases; J trimming: 4 bases; junction bases outside the gene matches: 4. Germline CDR1 reads MNHEY; CDR2 reads SVGAGI. The CDR3, as DNA: TGTGCCAGCAGGACGGGACAGGGGGCAAATCAGCCCCAGCATTTT. This encodes CASRTGQGANQPQHF.

The V and J genes are TRBV6-1 and TRBJ1-1; no clear D gene. There are 13 residues in the CDR3. In germline, CDR1 is MNHNS, CDR2 SASEGT. The ends were cut back, 3 bases at V and 1 base at J, with 6 bases in the middle. CDR3 DNA sequence: TGTGCCAGCAGTGAGGCGGCGAACACTGAAGCTTTCTTT. Residues: CASSEAANTEAFF.

The chain has TRBV7-2 and TRBJ2-1; no firm D call. The CDR3 runs 13 residues. The V end lost 5 bases, the J end lost 7 bases, and 12 bases lay between the germline ends. Germline CDR1 is SGHTA and CDR2 is FQGNSA. The CDR3 DNA sequence: TGTGCCAGCAGCAACATTGCCGCTAATGAGCAGTTCTTC. Its protein product is CASSNIAANEQFF.

The chain uses TRBV29-1 and TRBJ2-3; 8 nucleotides agree with TRBD2. The CDR3 sequence is 17 residues long. CDR1 is SQVTM, CDR2 ANQGSEA, per germline. The V segment lost 6 bases and the J segment 6 bases; nucleotides outside the gene matches: 20. The CDR3 protein is CSVPMTLTGGPTDTQYF. The CDR3 DNA is TGCAGCGTCCCGATGACCCTGACGGGGGGGCCGACCGATACGCAGTATTTT.

The rearrangement links TRBV27 to TRBJ2-2; 7 bases agree with TRBD1. Germline-derived CDR1 and CDR2 are MNHEY and SMNVEV (reference sequence). The trim removed 1 base at V and 7 bases at J, leaving 24 bases unmatched. This CDR3 has 21 amino acids. CDR3 amino acids: CASSLFPLPRDRGDSSGELFF. The DNA for the CDR3 is TGTGCCAGCAGTTTATTCCCCCTCCCCCGGGACCGTGGGGACAGTAGCGGGGAGCTGTTTTTT.

This clone was seen once. This chain joins TRBV5-1 and TRBJ1-2; tentatively, D is TRBD1 (6 bases). The CDR3 length is 13 residues. The germline gives CDR1 SGHRS, CDR2 YFSETQ. V lost 3 bases and J 4 bases, leaving 10 bases between the germline ends. The CDR3 DNA is TGCGCCAGCAGCTATGCAGGGGTCTATGGCTACACCTTC. Translated, it gives CASSYAGVYGYTF.

This chain links TRBV3-1 (or the pseudogene TRBV3-2) with TRBJ1-2; D not resolved. The CDR3 is 13 residues long. Germline V lookup: CDR1 LGHDT, CDR2 YNNKEL (reference sequence). Trimming took off 6 bases at V and 3 bases at J, with 11 bases between the two ends. CDR3 nucleotides: TGTGCCAGCAGAGGGAGAGCGGACTATGGCTACACCTTC. Translation gives CASRGRADYGYTF.

V usage is TRBV18 and J usage is TRBJ1-1, with unresolved D. Trimming cost V 4 bases and J 4 bases, with 7 bases left between them. Per germline, CDR1 KGHSH and CDR2 LQKENI. This CDR3 contains 12 residues. CDR3 in DNA: TGTGCCAGCTCACTCCGGGGCACTGAAGCTTTCTTT. It yields the protein CASSLRGTEAFF.

The chain carries TRBV29-1 and TRBJ1-2; tentative D call: TRBD1 (6 bases). The CDR3 is 13 amino acids. V gave up 1 base and J gave up 8 bases, with 14 bases separating them. Germline CDR1 is SQVTM and CDR2 is ANQGSEA. For the CDR3, the DNA is TGCAGCGTTGAAGTCGGGGCAGGGGACGGCTACACCTTC. Residues: CSVEVGAGDGYTF.

The CDR3 reads CASSLETSGGLTDTQYF. For the CDR3, the DNA is TGTGCCAGCAGCTTAGAGACTAGCGGGGGCCTGACAGATACGCAGTATTTT. The genes are TRBV11-2 and TRBJ2-3; 12 bases are shared with TRBD2. The CDR3 contains 17 residues. CDR1 and CDR2 (germline): SGHAT, FQNNGV. Trimming at V came to 0 bases and at J to 3 bases, leaving 4 bases not matched to a gene. Combining the CDR3 with reference TRBV11-2 and TRBJ2-3 gives the whole variable domain EAGVAQSPRYKIIEKRQSVAFWCNPISGHATLYWYQQILGQGPKLLIQFQNNGVVDDSQLPKDRFSAERLKGVDSTLKIQPAKLEDSAVYLCASSLETSGGLTDTQYFGPGTRLTVL.

The chain recombines TRBV7-9 with TRBJ2-5, with 7 nucleotides matching TRBD2. The germline gives CDR1 SEHNR, CDR2 FQNEAQ (reference sequence). V lost 5 bases to trimming and J lost 3 bases; unmatched junction nucleotides: 9. This CDR3 contains 15 residues. The CDR3 is CASSPRLAGKETQYF. The CDR3 nucleotides read TGTGCCAGCAGCCCGAGACTAGCCGGCAAAGAGACCCAGTACTTC. Filled out from reference TRBV7-9 and TRBJ2-5, the complete variable domain reads DTGVSQNPRHKITKRGQNVTFRCDPISEHNRLYWYRQTLGQGPEFLTYFQNEAQLEKSRLLSDRFSAERPKGSFSTLEIQRTEQGDSAMYLCASSPRLAGKETQYFGPGTRLLVL.